The 17 T cell receptor beta chains below all came from one sample that was sequenced in a study of Graves' ophthalmopathy and Graves' hyperthyroidism. RNA transcripts served as template for amplifying TCR beta CDR3 sequences. HTBI primers were used in a first-round RT-PCR, which preceded a second-round multiplex PCR. Using its own MiXCR run on the multiplex PCR reads, TCRdb lists one record per CDR3 protein. The data hold 400,000 to 500,000 distinct CDR3 sequences, with 20% to 25% observed a single time. Sequences were obtained from peripheral blood. The receptors stem from a woman aged 18-29 years with stable Graves' hyperthyroidism.

In this sample, this clonotype turned up a few times. V and J are TRBV5-1 and TRBJ1-2; D uncertain. This CDR3 is built from 14 residues. V lost 1 base to trimming and J lost 5 bases, with 12 bases between them. Germline V gene lookup returns CDR1 SGHRS and CDR2 YFSETQ. The CDR3 nucleotides read TGCGCCAGCAGCTTGTTGGGTCGGAAGTATGGCTACACCTTC. Translation gives CASSLLGRKYGYTF. The full variable domain, in which reference TRBV5-1 and TRBJ1-2 provide the parts outside the CDR3, is KAGVTQTPRYLIKTRGQQVTLSCSPISGHRSVSWYQQTPGQGLQFLFEYFSETQRNKGNFPGRFSGRQFSNSRSEMNVSTLELGDSALYLCASSLLGRKYGYTFGSGTRLTVV.

Many counts were recorded for this clonotype. The chain carries TRBV9 and TRBJ2-7, with a tentative D call TRBD1 (5 bases). The CDR3 loop spans 12 amino acids. Trimming removed 10 bases from V and 0 bases from J, with 11 bases in between. The germline CDR1 and CDR2 sequences are SGDLS and YYNGEE. The CDR3 nucleotides read TGTGCCCGACAGATTTACTCCTACGAGCAGTACTTC. Translation gives CARQIYSYEQYF.

This clonotype was seen ten or more times. This sequence joins TRBV2 and TRBJ2-7; 8 positions match TRBD2. CDR1 is SNHLY and CDR2 is FYNNEI in the germline V gene. J lost 3 bases, V lost 7 bases, and 8 bases had no gene match. The CDR3 runs to 14 residues. The CDR3 spells CASTGSGSVYEQYF. In nucleotides, the CDR3 is TGTGCCAGCACTGGGAGCGGGAGTGTCTACGAGCAGTACTTC.

The sample holds many counts of this clonotype. The chain employs TRBV4-3 and TRBJ1-1; possibly TRBD1 for D (5 bases). The V end lost 0 bases, the J end lost 4 bases, and 9 bases lay between the germline ends. From germline, CDR1 is LGHNA and CDR2 YSLEER. The CDR3 extends over 14 amino acids. This chain's CDR3 is CASSQEGRGTEAFF. As DNA, the CDR3 is TGCGCCAGCAGCCAAGAGGGGCGGGGCACTGAAGCTTTCTTT.

This chain uses TRBV7-8 with TRBJ1-2; 11 bases are shared with TRBD1. The CDR3 loop spans 13 amino acids. CDR1 and CDR2 (germline): SGHVS, FQNEAQ. Trimming took 6 bases from V and 7 from J; bases not matched to a gene: 4. The CDR3 DNA reads as TGTGCCAGCAGAGCGGACAGGGGGCTTGGCTACACCTTC. Translating it yields CASRADRGLGYTF.

This clonotype has only a few counts. V gene TRBV11-2 combines with J gene TRBJ2-3; 7 bases agree with TRBD2. J was trimmed by 6 bases and V by 5 bases; bases with no gene match: 14. Per germline, CDR1 SGHAT and CDR2 FQNNGV. This CDR3 has 16 amino acids. CDR3 in DNA: TGTGCCAGCAGCCCCCTACTTGGGGGGAGGGCCGATACGCAGTATTTT. It translates to CASSPLLGGRADTQYF.

This clonotype was seen ten or more times. This chain uses TRBV12-3 or TRBV12-4 with TRBJ2-7; no clear D gene. The CDR3 loop spans 14 amino acids. The V end was cut by 3 bases, the J end by 2 bases, with 11 bases between. The CDR3 spells CASSFWGTPYEQYF. The CDR3 DNA is TGTGCCAGCAGTTTTTGGGGTACCCCCTACGAGCAGTACTTC.

This clonotype was observed many times. The chain has TRBV2 and TRBJ2-7; 8 bases map to TRBD2. Germline V gene data show CDR1 as SNHLY and CDR2 as FYNNEI. V shed 6 bases, J shed 4 bases, and the junction held 5 bases outside the gene matches. There are 13 residues in the CDR3. CDR3 DNA: TGTGCCAGCAGCTTTACTAGCGGATACGAGCAGTACTTC. Protein sequence: CASSFTSGYEQYF.

Ten or more counts support this clonotype. The chain carries TRBV19 and TRBJ1-2; no definite D call. CDR3 length: 15 amino acids. The germline V and J ends were trimmed by 3 bases and 0 bases, with 11 bases remaining between them. Germline CDR1 and CDR2: LNHDA and SQIVND (reference sequence). CDR3 nucleotides: TGTGCCAGTAGTATTGAAGGATTCACTAACTATGGCTACACCTTC. Protein product: CASSIEGFTNYGYTF. The full variable domain, completed using reference TRBV19 and TRBJ1-2, is DGGITQSPKYLFRKEGQNVTLSCEQNLNHDAMYWYRQDPGQGLRLIYYSQIVNDFQKGDIAEGYSVSREKKESFPLTVTSAQKNPTAFYLCASSIEGFTNYGYTFGSGTRLTVV.

This clonotype appeared many times. The conserved final phenylalanine or tryptophan is absent from the CDR3, which likely points to a read error. The chain recombines TRBV20-1 with TRBJ2-5; 8 nucleotides match TRBD2. Germline values: CDR1 DFQATT, CDR2 SNEGSKA (reference sequence). V shed 4 bases and J 0 bases; nucleotides not matched to a gene: 10. The CDR3 contains 16 residues. DNA for the CDR3: TGCAGTGCTAACGGGGGGGGACTACCCTACCAAGAGACCCAGTACTCC. Its protein is CSANGGGLPYQETQYS.

This clonotype was picked up many times. V and J are TRBV4-3 and TRBJ1-3; weak D call: TRBD1 (5 bases). CDR1 LGHNA and CDR2 YSLEER come from the germline V gene. The length of the CDR3 is 15 residues. V was clipped by 4 bases and J by 1 base, with 11 bases between them. CDR3 sequence: CASSRYHRSGNTIYF. DNA of the CDR3: TGCGCCAGCAGCCGATATCACAGGTCTGGAAACACCATATATTTT.

At least ten counts were recorded for this clonotype. CDR3 sequence (DNA): TGTGCCATCAGTGAGTCCAACTCCTACGAGCAGTACTTC. Translated: CAISESNSYEQYF. This chain connects TRBV10-3 to TRBJ2-7; D is uncertain. Trimming stripped 0 bases from V and 0 bases from J, with 3 bases between. Looked up from germline, CDR1 is ENHRY and CDR2 is SYGVKD. The CDR3 contains 13 residues.

The table lists this clonotype with many counts. The J gene is TRBJ2-2, the V gene TRBV5-1, with 12 nucleotides matching TRBD2. This CDR3 comprises 18 residues. Germline V gene sequence: CDR1 SGHRS, CDR2 YFSETQ. The J segment lost 0 bases and the V segment lost 5 bases, leaving 8 bases of the junction unmatched. The CDR3 reads CASRRGWTSGANTGELFF. The CDR3, as DNA: TGCGCCAGCAGGCGAGGCTGGACTAGCGGGGCGAACACCGGGGAGCTGTTTTTT.

This clonotype was seen a handful of times. V gene TRBV28 combines with J gene TRBJ1-1; no reliable D call. The ends were cut back, 6 bases at V and 3 bases at J, with 8 bases in the middle. Germline V gene data show CDR1 as MDHEN and CDR2 as SYDVKM. CDR3 length: 12 residues. In DNA form, the CDR3 reads TGTGCCAGCAGCCAAGGAGACACTGAAGCTTTCTTT. Its protein product is CASSQGDTEAFF.

This clonotype was recorded many times. This chain links TRBV12-3 or TRBV12-4 with TRBJ1-1; no clear D gene. V lost 7 bases to trimming and J lost 0 bases, with 9 bases between them. CDR3 length equals 13 residues. The CDR3 DNA follows: TGTGCCAGCAAGACAACAGTGAACACTGAAGCTTTCTTT. As protein: CASKTTVNTEAFF.

The V and J genes are TRBV24-1 and TRBJ2-5, with 7 bases lining up with TRBD1. J gave up 5 bases and V 4 bases, and 0 bases lay outside the gene matches. Germline lookup yields CDR1 KGHDR and CDR2 SFDVKD. This CDR3 has 12 residues. CDR3: CATSDRGETQYF. The DNA of the CDR3 is TGTGCCACCAGTGACAGGGGGGAGACCCAGTACTTC.

The rearrangement links TRBV19 to TRBJ2-5; 8 nucleotides line up with TRBD2. The V segment lost 3 bases and the J segment 1 base; nucleotides outside the gene matches: 7. Germline-derived CDR1 and CDR2 are LNHDA and SQIVND (reference sequence). The CDR3 totals 16 residues. This CDR3 reads CASSMGAGGVQETQYF. CDR3 nucleotide sequence: TGTGCCAGTAGTATGGGGGCCGGGGGGGTCCAAGAGACCCAGTACTTC.